This T cell receptor beta chain stems from a study of immune cell composition in non-small cell lung cancer. Across the whole study: Tumours were mainly lung adenocarcinoma or squamous cell carcinoma.

The normal lung sample lay at least 3 cm, and maximally far, from the tumour. TCRdb keeps only in-frame clones here, not all; method: immunoSEQ multiplex PCR. In the table there are some 6,000 clones, about 72% of which are singletons. General study points: Roughly 80% of squamous and around 34% of adenocarcinoma cases had tumour-associated clones >0.5%. Shared sequences between tumour-reactive and dominant in vivo clones were not proven. Adenocarcinomas with higher top tumour-associated clone frequency had more reactive TILs.

On this clone itself: Its antigen is unidentified.

The sample was non-adjacent lung tissue. The sequence was obtained from a human donor with non-small cell lung cancer.

In nucleotides, the CDR3 is TGCGCCAGCAGTTCCGGAGGTTTTAACACCGGGGAGCTGTTTTTT. This codes for CASSSGGFNTGELFF. The chain combines TRBV5-1 with TRBJ2-2; D possibly corresponds to TRBD2 (5 bases). V lost 5 bases and J 2 bases, leaving 13 bases between the germline ends. Germline lookup yields CDR1 SGHRS and CDR2 YFSETQ. CDR3 size: 15 residues.